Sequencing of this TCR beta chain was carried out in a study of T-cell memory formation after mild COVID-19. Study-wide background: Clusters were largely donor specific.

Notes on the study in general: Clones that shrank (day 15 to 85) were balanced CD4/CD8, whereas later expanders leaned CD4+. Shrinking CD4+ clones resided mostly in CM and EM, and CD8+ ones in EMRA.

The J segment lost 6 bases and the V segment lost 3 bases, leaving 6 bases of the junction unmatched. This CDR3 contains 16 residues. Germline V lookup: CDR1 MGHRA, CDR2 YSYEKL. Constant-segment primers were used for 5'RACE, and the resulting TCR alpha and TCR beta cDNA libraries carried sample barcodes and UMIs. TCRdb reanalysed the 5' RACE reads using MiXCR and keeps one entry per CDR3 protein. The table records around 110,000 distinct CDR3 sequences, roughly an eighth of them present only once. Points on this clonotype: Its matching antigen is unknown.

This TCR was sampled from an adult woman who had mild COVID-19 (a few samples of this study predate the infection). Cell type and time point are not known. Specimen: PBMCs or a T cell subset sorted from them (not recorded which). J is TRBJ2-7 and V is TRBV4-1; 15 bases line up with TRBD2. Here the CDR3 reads CASSHPGTSGGIEQYF. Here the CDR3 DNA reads TGCGCCAGCAGCCATCCCGGGACTAGCGGGGGGATCGAGCAGTACTTC.